This TCR beta chain stems from a study of beta chain features in type 1 diabetes. Sequencing targeted expressed TCRB transcripts, as all isolated RNA had been reverse transcribed. Naive, central memory and regulatory T cell samples produced a mean of about 3.5 million reads. The table came from immunoSEQ multiplex PCR; TCRdb's copy has only in-frame clones and leaves some out. The table records about 150,000 clones, about 8.7% of them present only once. In regard to this clone: Its antigen is not identified.

Heparinised blood was drawn once per donor, averaging around 120 mL. Germline assignment: CDR1 SGHNT and CDR2 YYREEE (reference sequence). V was pared by 4 bases and J by 1 base, with 11 bases between. The CDR3 sequence is 14 residues long. Study-level points and caveats: PCR might preferentially amplify shorter templates, equally in patients and controls. Sampled from patients, naive, central memory and Treg TCRB repertoires appeared more similar than those sampled from healthy donors.

Sequenced input: central memory CD4+ T cells from blood. This chain joins TRBV5-4 and TRBJ1-2, with a possible D match to TRBD1 (6 bases). The receptor was isolated from a man aged 18-30 years in good health. DNA of the CDR3: TGTGCCAGCAGCGGGGAACAGGGTAACTATGGCTACACCTTC. Translated: CASSGEQGNYGYTF.